This T cell receptor beta chain appears in the sequencing data of a study of graft-versus-host responses after intestinal transplantation. Study as a whole: Isolated intestinal, liver-intestinal, or multivisceral transplants had been given to the recipients. All recipients were given anti-thymocyte globulin induction, and tacrolimus and steroids were then administered for 3 to 4 years.

Notes on this clone: No antigen is known for it.

The protocol was immunoSEQ multiplex PCR, while the TCRdb copy is restricted to in-frame clones and leaves out a portion. Of about 94,000 clones in the sample, about 91% were seen once. V lost 5 bases, J lost 6 bases, and 14 bases lay in between. Germline CDR1 reads LNHNV; CDR2 reads YYDKDF (reference sequence). This CDR3 region has 15 residues. Sample: unstimulated CD8+ T cells sorted from spleen or lymph node cells, taken before intestinal transplant. This TCR was sampled from a human donor who received an intestinal transplant. This chain joins TRBV15 and TRBJ1-6; D is ambiguous. The CDR3 DNA is TGTGCCACCAGCCACAGACCTTACCCTAATTCACCCCTCCACTTT. This encodes CATSHRPYPNSPLHF.